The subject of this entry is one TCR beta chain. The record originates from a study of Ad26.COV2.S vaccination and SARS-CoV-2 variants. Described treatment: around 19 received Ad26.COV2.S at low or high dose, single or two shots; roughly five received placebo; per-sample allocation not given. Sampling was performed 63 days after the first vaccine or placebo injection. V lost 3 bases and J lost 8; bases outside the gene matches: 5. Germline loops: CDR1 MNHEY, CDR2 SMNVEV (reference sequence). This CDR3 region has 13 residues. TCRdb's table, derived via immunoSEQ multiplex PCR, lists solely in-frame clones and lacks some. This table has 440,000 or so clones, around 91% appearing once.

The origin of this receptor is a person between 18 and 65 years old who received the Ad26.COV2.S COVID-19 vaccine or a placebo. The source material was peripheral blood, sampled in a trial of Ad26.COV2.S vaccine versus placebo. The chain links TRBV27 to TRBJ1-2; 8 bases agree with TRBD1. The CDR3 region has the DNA TGTGCCAGCAGTTTTCTGACAGGGGAAGGCTACACCTTC. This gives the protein CASSFLTGEGYTF.